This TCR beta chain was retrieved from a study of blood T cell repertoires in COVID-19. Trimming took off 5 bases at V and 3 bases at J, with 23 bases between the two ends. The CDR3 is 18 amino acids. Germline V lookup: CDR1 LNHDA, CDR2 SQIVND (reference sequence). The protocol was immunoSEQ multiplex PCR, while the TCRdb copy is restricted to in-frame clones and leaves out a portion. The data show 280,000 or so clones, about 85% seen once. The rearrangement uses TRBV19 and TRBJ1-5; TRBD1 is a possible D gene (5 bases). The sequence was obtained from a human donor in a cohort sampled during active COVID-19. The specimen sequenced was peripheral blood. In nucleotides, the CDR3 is TGTGCCAGTAGTCCTGGAGGGAAGGGGAATATATACAATCAGCCCCAGCATTTT. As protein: CASSPGGKGNIYNQPQHF.